The 32 T cell receptor beta chains given below trace back to one sample, sequenced in a study of T cell repertoires in cytomegalovirus infection. Each CDR3 protein gets one entry after TCRdb re-called the reads with MiXCR. The sample has some 680,000 distinct CDR3 sequences; 35% are singletons. Specimen: PBMCs. Source of these receptors: a human donor in good health (CMV status not recorded). Some clones in this sample may be carry-over from other donors' samples.

The chain has TRBV9 and TRBJ1-3, with D possibly TRBD1 on 6 matching bases. V was trimmed by 0 bases and J by 2 bases, leaving 18 bases between them. The germline V gene encodes CDR1 SGDLS and CDR2 YYNGEE. The CDR3 is 18 residues long. CDR3 sequence reads: CASSVESIGGLPGNTIYF. The CDR3 DNA reads TGTGCCAGCAGCGTAGAGTCGATCGGGGGGCTGCCTGGAAACACCATATATTTT.

This clonotype was counted between two and nine times. V usage is TRBV7-2 and J usage is TRBJ2-4; TRBD2 is a possible D gene (5 bases). This CDR3 comprises 17 residues. The V gene's germline CDR1 is SGHTA and CDR2 FQGNSA. The V end lost 5 bases, the J end lost 0 bases, and 17 bases lay between the germline ends. The CDR3 protein is CASSRGGLLVAKNIQYF. CDR3 sequence (DNA): TGTGCCAGCAGCCGTGGTGGACTGTTAGTAGCCAAAAACATTCAGTACTTC.

The chain employs TRBV12-3 or TRBV12-4 and TRBJ2-7; TRBD1 or TRBD2 may be the D gene (5 bases each). This CDR3 contains 15 residues. V was trimmed by 6 bases and J by 3 bases, leaving 18 bases between them. CDR3 region: CASRPGRVVSYEQYF. CDR3 nucleotide sequence: TGTGCCAGCAGACCGGGGCGGGTGGTTAGCTACGAGCAGTACTTC.

Worth noting for this clonotype: One junction end does not reproduce the germline sequence, and a read error may be involved. The chain employs TRBV4-1 and TRBJ2-7; perhaps TRBD1 as D (5 bases). There are 14 residues in the CDR3. Per germline, CDR1 MGHRA and CDR2 YSYEKL. CDR3 loop: CASRQDQGREEQYF. In nucleotides, the CDR3 is TGCGCCAGCAGACAAGATCAGGGCAGGGAAGAGCAGTACTTC.

As DNA, the CDR3 is TGTGCCAGCAGCTGGGAGAGGAACACTGAAGCTTTCTTT. Residues: CASSWERNTEAFF. This rearrangement joins TRBV11-2 to TRBJ1-1; D ambiguous. From germline, CDR1 is SGHAT and CDR2 FQNNGV. The CDR3 spans 13 residues. With 4 bases removed from V and 1 base from J, the gap between germline ends came to 7 bases.

This clonotype was observed a single time. It may be a read error: a sequence one base away is much more abundant. V gene TRBV7-2 combines with J gene TRBJ1-4; unclear D gene. This CDR3 spans 13 amino acids. Germline CDR1 is SGHTA and CDR2 is FQGNSA. The CDR3 loop reads CDSSLVTNEKLFF. DNA of the CDR3: TGTGACAGCAGCTTGGTTACTAATGAAAAACTGTTTTTT.

The CDR3 reads CSASSPTGPEAFF. The CDR3 nucleotides are TGCAGTGCTAGTTCCCCAACAGGGCCTGAAGCTTTCTTT. The chain employs TRBV20-1 and TRBJ1-1, with D perhaps TRBD1 (6 bases). Trimming shortened V by 3 bases and J by 6 bases, and 14 bases separated the two germline ends. This CDR3 has 13 amino acids. Looked up from germline, CDR1 is DFQATT and CDR2 is SNEGSKA (reference sequence).

The chain has TRBV3-1 and TRBJ1-4; no clear D gene. The CDR3 spans 15 residues. Per the germline V gene, CDR1 is LGHDT and CDR2 is YNNKEL (reference sequence). V lost 1 base and J 5 bases, leaving 11 bases between the germline ends. CDR3 sequence: CASSQGTGRNEKLFF. CDR3 nucleotide sequence: TGTGCCAGCAGCCAAGGGACCGGAAGAAATGAAAAACTGTTTTTT.

This clonotype was seen many times. The gene calls are TRBV10-3 and TRBJ1-1; 7 bases match TRBD1. With V trimmed by 6 bases and J by 0 bases, 10 bases remained unmatched. CDR1 and CDR2 from the germline V gene are ENHRY and SYGVKD. The CDR3 extends over 16 amino acids. The CDR3 DNA follows: TGTGCCATCAGGGGACAGTCCTTTGGACTGAACACTGAAGCTTTCTTT. Translation: CAIRGQSFGLNTEAFF.

This clonotype was found a few times. The chain uses TRBV28 and TRBJ1-2; maybe TRBD1 (5 bases). From germline, CDR1 is MDHEN and CDR2 SYDVKM. The ends were cut back, 3 bases at V and 2 bases at J, with 13 bases in the middle. The CDR3 covers 15 residues. Here the CDR3 reads CASSFPGRRNYGYTF. In nucleotides, the CDR3 is TGTGCCAGCAGTTTCCCGGGACGGAGAAACTATGGCTACACCTTC.

A few counts support this clonotype. The chain combines TRBV7-2 with TRBJ1-4, with 8 bases identical to TRBD1. Germline CDR1 reads SGHTA; CDR2 reads FQGNSA. Germline trimming cut 2 bases from V and 8 bases from J; bases unmatched to any gene: 7. The CDR3 is made up of 15 amino acids. The CDR3 is CASSLIGQGHEKLFF. The CDR3 nucleotides are TGTGCCAGCAGCTTAATAGGACAGGGACACGAAAAACTGTTTTTT.

This clonotype was seen only once. The chain carries TRBV19 and TRBJ2-5; D is undetermined. Trimming pared 2 bases from V and 5 bases from J, leaving 9 bases between. Germline V gene lookup returns CDR1 LNHDA and CDR2 SQIVND (reference sequence). The CDR3 consists of 13 residues. CDR3 DNA sequence: TGTGCCAGTAGTATACAGGATAGGGAGACCCAGTACTTC. This sequence encodes CASSIQDRETQYF.

This clonotype was counted many times. V is TRBV7-8 and J is TRBJ1-5; D might be TRBD1 (5 bases). Germline V gene sequence: CDR1 SGHVS, CDR2 FQNEAQ. The CDR3 is 17 residues long. V shed 0 bases and J shed 6 bases, with 18 bases lying between them. In nucleotides, the CDR3 is TGTGCCAGCAGCTTAGCAGGTGGTCAGGGAGAGCGTCAGCCCCAGCATTTT. As protein: CASSLAGGQGERQPQHF.

A few counts support this clonotype. CDR3 sequence: CASSLIGGPLMNTEAFF. In DNA, the CDR3 is TGTGCCAGCAGCTTAATAGGGGGCCCACTTATGAACACTGAAGCTTTCTTT. The rearrangement joins TRBV7-3 to TRBJ1-1, with 7 bases identical to TRBD1. CDR3 length equals 17 residues. Germline loops: CDR1 SGHTA, CDR2 FQGTGA. V shed 1 base, J shed 0 bases, and the junction held 8 bases outside the gene matches. The complete variable domain, with remaining parts taken from reference TRBV7-3 and TRBJ1-1, reads GAGVSQTPSNKVTEKGKYVELRCDPISGHTALYWYRQSLGQGPEFLIYFQGTGAADDSGLPNDRFFAVRPEGSVSTLKIQRTERGDSAVYLCASSLIGGPLMNTEAFFGQGTRLTVV.

The rearrangement links TRBV28 to TRBJ1-2; D uncertain. CDR1 is MDHEN, CDR2 SYDVKM, per germline. The V and J ends lost 11 bases and 2 bases respectively, with 9 bases between them. This CDR3 is 11 amino acids long. DNA for the CDR3: TGTGCCGCCGAGGCGAACTATGGCTACACCTTC. This encodes CAAEANYGYTF.

The chain uses TRBV15 and TRBJ2-1; perhaps TRBD2 as D (6 bases). In germline, CDR1 is LNHNV, CDR2 YYDKDF (reference sequence). CDR3 length: 15 residues. V lost 4 bases and J 7 bases, leaving 17 bases between the germline ends. In nucleotides, the CDR3 is TGTGCCACCAGCATGGGCGGGATTCTTTTGAATGAGCAGTTCTTC. Amino acid sequence: CATSMGGILLNEQFF.

CDR3: CSALFHSNTGELFF. DNA of the CDR3: TGCAGTGCTCTCTTCCACTCGAACACCGGGGAGCTGTTTTTT. This chain uses TRBV20-1 with TRBJ2-2; D gene uncertain. Germline V gene data show CDR1 as DFQATT and CDR2 as SNEGSKA (reference sequence). V lost 5 bases and J 0 bases, leaving 10 bases between the germline ends. The CDR3 sequence is 14 residues long.

This clonotype was seen at least ten times. This sequence joins TRBV7-2 and TRBJ1-2; TRBD1 might be the D (5 bases). The CDR3 is 13 residues long. Germline lookup yields CDR1 SGHTA and CDR2 FQGNSA. V was pared by 7 bases and J by 4 bases, with 13 bases between. The DNA of the CDR3 is TGTGCCAGCAACCCCGGGGGGGTCTATGGCTACACCTTC. This sequence encodes CASNPGGVYGYTF.

Concerning this clonotype itself: At one end the junction does not follow the germline gene, possibly because of a read error. This rearrangement joins TRBV7-2 to TRBJ2-3, with D possibly being TRBD1 or TRBD2 (6 bases each). CDR1 is SGHTA and CDR2 is FQGNSA in the germline V gene. The CDR3 contains 15 residues. CDR3 sequence: CASSLDGGTTDTKYF. CDR3 nucleotides: TGTGCCAGCAGCTTAGACGGGGGCACCACAGATACGAAGTATTTT. The entire variable domain, with the rest obtained from reference TRBV7-2 and TRBJ2-3, is as follows: GAGVSQSPSNKVTEKGKDVELRCDPISGHTALYWYRQSLGQGLEFLIYFQGNSAPDKSGLPSDRFSAERTGGSVSTLTIQRTQQEDSAVYLCASSLDGGTTDTKYFGPGTRLTVL.

The chain employs TRBV30 and TRBJ1-2, with unresolved D. CDR1 and CDR2 (germline): GTSNPN, SVGIG (reference sequence). V lost 4 bases and J lost 3, with 12 bases in between. The CDR3 contains 13 residues. This CDR3 is CAWTVSLDYGYTF. The CDR3 bases are TGTGCCTGGACTGTCAGCCTTGACTATGGCTACACCTTC.

J is TRBJ1-4 and V is TRBV6-6; D not resolved. Germline V gene data show CDR1 as MNHNY and CDR2 as SVGAGI (reference sequence). The CDR3 totals 14 residues. The V and J ends lost 4 bases and 0 bases respectively, with 6 bases between them. The CDR3 loop reads CASSLPPTNEKLFF. CDR3 nucleotide sequence: TGTGCCAGCAGTTTACCACCAACTAATGAAAAACTGTTTTTT.

In its sample, this clonotype was seen many times. CDR3 nucleotide sequence: TGTGCCAGCAGCTCTCAGGGAAGCTCCTATAATTCACCCCTCCACTTT. Amino acid sequence: CASSSQGSSYNSPLHF. This rearrangement joins TRBV7-2 to TRBJ1-6, with D possibly being TRBD1 (5 bases). V lost 4 bases, J lost 0 bases, and 10 bases lay in between. CDR3 length: 16 residues. Germline V gene data show CDR1 as SGHTA and CDR2 as FQGNSA.

This clonotype showed up just a few times. Here the CDR3 reads CASDEGTSRPTYEQYF. In DNA form, the CDR3 reads TGTGCCAGCGATGAGGGCACCTCGAGACCAACCTACGAGCAGTACTTC. V and J are TRBV6-2 or TRBV6-3 and TRBJ2-7, with D possibly being TRBD2 (5 bases). Trimming removed 8 bases from V and 2 bases from J, with 22 bases in between. The CDR3 extends over 16 amino acids. The germline gives CDR1 MNHEY, CDR2 SVGEGT.

The chain is built from TRBV24-1 and TRBJ1-5; possible D gene TRBD1, 6 bases. Germline lookup yields CDR1 KGHDR and CDR2 SFDVKD. The ends were cut back, 7 bases at V and 4 bases at J, with 10 bases in the middle. The CDR3 is 13 amino acids. CDR3 protein: CATSRTANQPQHF. The CDR3 DNA sequence: TGTGCCACCAGCCGGACAGCAAATCAGCCCCAGCATTTT.

This clonotype was seen at least ten times. The chain employs TRBV7-2 and TRBJ2-5, with TRBD1 matching over 9 bases. Germline V gene data show CDR1 as SGHTA and CDR2 as FQGNSA. Unmatched junction bases numbered 16, after V lost 5 bases and J lost 9 bases. The CDR3 loop spans 16 amino acids. Here the CDR3 DNA reads TGTGCCAGCAGCAAAACCGGGACAGGGTCTATAAGGGCCCAGTACTTC. This gives the protein CASSKTGTGSIRAQYF.

This clonotype was counted a few times. V is TRBV6-2 or TRBV6-3 and J is TRBJ1-1; possible D gene TRBD1, 6 bases. CDR1 is MNHEY, CDR2 SVGEGT, per germline. V gave up 8 bases and J gave up 7 bases, with 17 bases separating them. This CDR3 is 13 amino acids long. In DNA, the CDR3 is TGTGCCAGCGCAGCGGGGCAGGGGAATGAAGCTTTCTTT. This translates into CASAAGQGNEAFF.

This clonotype was recorded only once. This chain joins TRBV9 and TRBJ2-1; tentative D call: TRBD2 (5 bases). Looked up from germline, CDR1 is SGDLS and CDR2 is YYNGEE. The V end lost 0 bases, the J end lost 8 bases, and 12 bases lay between the germline ends. The CDR3 totals 14 residues. The CDR3: CASSVAGRVDEQFF. The CDR3 DNA follows: TGTGCCAGCAGCGTAGCTGGGCGGGTCGATGAGCAGTTCTTC.

This clonotype was seen a few times. This chain joins TRBV28 and TRBJ2-3; TRBD2 aligns across 12 bases. Per the germline V gene, CDR1 is MDHEN and CDR2 is SYDVKM. The CDR3 is 15 amino acids. The junction had 7 bases not matched to a gene; V was cut back by 6 bases and J by 6 bases. As DNA, the CDR3 is TGTGCCAGCAGCCGTGGTCTAGCGGGGGGGGATACGCAGTATTTT. It is translated as CASSRGLAGGDTQYF.

This clonotype was detected only a few times. The chain couples TRBV7-8 to TRBJ2-4; D uncertain. The germline gives CDR1 SGHVS, CDR2 FQNEAQ. The CDR3 is 15 residues long. With 4 bases removed from V and 9 bases from J, the gap between germline ends came to 19 bases. The CDR3 protein is CASSSLGPGESIQYF. The CDR3, as DNA: TGTGCCAGCAGCTCCCTCGGCCCAGGAGAGTCCATTCAGTACTTC.

The rearrangement joins TRBV6-6 to TRBJ2-7; D is possibly TRBD1 or TRBD2 (5 bases each). The CDR3 totals 18 residues. Trimming cost V 0 bases and J 1 base, with 19 bases left between them. Germline assignment: CDR1 MNHNY and CDR2 SVGAGI (reference sequence). CDR3 in amino acids: CASSYSGTEMTPSYEQYF. CDR3 bases: TGTGCCAGCAGTTACTCCGGGACCGAAATGACTCCATCCTACGAGCAGTACTTC.

CDR3 amino acids: CASSLYPRGTDTQYF. The CDR3 bases are TGTGCCAGCAGCTTGTACCCTCGTGGTACAGATACGCAGTATTTT. The rearrangement joins TRBV5-5 to TRBJ2-3, with D hard to call. Germline-derived CDR1 and CDR2 are SGHKS and YYEKEE (reference sequence). This CDR3 contains 15 residues. Trimming shortened V by 1 base and J by 3 bases, and 12 bases separated the two germline ends.

This chain joins TRBV18 and TRBJ2-5, with no clear D. The CDR3 is 19 amino acids. V lost 3 bases to trimming and J lost 2 bases, with 25 bases between them. Germline V gene data show CDR1 as KGHSH and CDR2 as LQKENI. DNA of the CDR3: TGTGCCAGCTCACCTCTACTTCAGTCGGCACGGCGGCTACAAGAGACCCAGTACTTC. It encodes CASSPLLQSARRLQETQYF.